The sequence of this T cell receptor (beta chain) was determined in a study of blood T cell repertoires in COVID-19. Overall study: Each recovered donor of Cohort 3 presented with two negative PCRs, clearance, or symptom resolution. T cells, B-cell-depleted T cells, or PBMCs supplied cDNA or gDNA.

TCRdb keeps only in-frame clones here, not all; method: immunoSEQ multiplex PCR. The sample yields 200,000 or so clones, around 86% seen once. Residents of 24 US areas, aged roughly 18 to 90 years, made up the participants. Sequencing was carried out using PBMCs or T cells enriched from blood (not recorded which). The source of this sequence is a man aged 30 to 39 in a cohort exposed to, infected with or recovered from COVID-19 (not recorded which).

For the CDR3, the DNA is TGTGCCACCAAACCGGGACAGGGGGCATCCGGCTACACCTTC. Amino acids: CATKPGQGASGYTF. V usage is TRBV24-1 and J usage is TRBJ1-2, with 12 positions matching TRBD1. This CDR3 has 14 residues. In germline, CDR1 is KGHDR, CDR2 SFDVKD. Germline trimming cut 8 bases from V and 8 bases from J; bases unmatched to any gene: 8.